This TCR beta chain is from a study of cytomegalovirus exposure and HLA in healthy donors. The PCR contained 60 Vbeta and 13 Jbeta primers. Assay: immunoSEQ multiplex PCR; the TCRdb copy retains only in-frame clones and omits some. The sample totals tens of thousands of clones. On this clone: The antigen remains unidentified.

Study outcomes and limitations: Reports indicated that the classifier achieved high specificity and sensitivity in diagnosing cytomegalovirus status. Many donors shared some public TCRs, even though most TCR sequences were rare.

In nominal health when sampled, donors likely had unrecorded immune exposures nonetheless. Germline CDR1 is LGHNA and CDR2 is YSLEER. CDR3 length equals 13 residues. The trim removed 3 bases at V and 6 bases at J, leaving 0 bases unmatched. Sample: PBMCs. This receptor was identified in a male donor in good health and CMV-seropositive. The chain is built from TRBV4-3 and TRBJ1-5, with 9 bases that match TRBD1. The CDR3 bases are TGCGCCAGCAGCCAGGACAGGGGTCAGCCCCAGCATTTT. It is translated as CASSQDRGQPQHF.